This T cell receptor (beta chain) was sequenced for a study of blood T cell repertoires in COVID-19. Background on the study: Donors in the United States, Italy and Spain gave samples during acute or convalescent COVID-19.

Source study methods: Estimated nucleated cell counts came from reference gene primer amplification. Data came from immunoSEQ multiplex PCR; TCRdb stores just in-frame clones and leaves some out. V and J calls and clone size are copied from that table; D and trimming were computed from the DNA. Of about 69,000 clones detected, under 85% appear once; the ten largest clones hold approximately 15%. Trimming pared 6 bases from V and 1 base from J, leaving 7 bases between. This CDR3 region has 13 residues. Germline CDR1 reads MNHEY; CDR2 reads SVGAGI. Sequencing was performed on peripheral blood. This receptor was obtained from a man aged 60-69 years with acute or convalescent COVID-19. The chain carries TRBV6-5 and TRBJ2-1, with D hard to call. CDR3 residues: CASRRNSYNEQFF. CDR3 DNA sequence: TGTGCCAGCAGGAGAAATTCCTACAATGAGCAGTTCTTC.